The rows below give T cell receptor beta chains drawn from one sample of a study of T cells in Graves' hyperthyroidism and ophthalmopathy. TCRdb re-analysed the multiplex PCR reads in MiXCR, keeping a single row per CDR3 protein. The repertoire has approximately 600,000 distinct CDR3 sequences, about 15% of them found once; the top ten carry approximately 5.7%. The sequenced sample was blood. These receptor sequences come from a young woman with Graves' hyperthyroidism that later progressed to Graves' ophthalmopathy. CDR3s include the opening cysteine and the closing phenylalanine or tryptophan. A D gene is named only where the DNA matches it firmly. Size values are once, few and many counts, or a class for expanded clones, and some rows have none.

j_call	clone_size	v_call	d_call	cdr3_nt	cdr3_aa
TRBJ2-1	many	TRBV20-1	TRBD2	TGCAGTGCCTATGGACTAGCGGGTCCAACCTCCTCCTACAATGAGCAGTTCTTC	CSAYGLAGPTSSYNEQFF
TRBJ1-6	few	TRBV7-3	NA	TGTGCCAGCAGCTCTGGAGTGGCAGGGGAAAATTCACCCCTCCACTTT	CASSSGVAGENSPLHF
TRBJ1-1	many	TRBV2	NA	TGTGCCAGCAGGGTACAGGGAACTGAAGCTTTCTTT	CASRVQGTEAFF
TRBJ1-2	many	TRBV9	NA	TGTGCCAGCACTACCGGGACCGGGCCCTATGGCTACACCTTC	CASTTGTGPYGYTF
TRBJ2-7	many	TRBV5-1	NA	TGCGCCAGCAGCCCAACGGTATCCTACGAGCAGTACTTC	CASSPTVSYEQYF
TRBJ1-2	few	TRBV5-1	NA	TGCGCCAGCAGCCCACGGGACCCAACATCGTATGGCTACACCTTC	CASSPRDPTSYGYTF
TRBJ1-5	many	TRBV11-2	NA	TGTGCCAGCAGCTTAGAGGCAGTTAGCAATCAGCCCCAGCATTTT	CASSLEAVSNQPQHF
TRBJ1-1	many	TRBV2	TRBD1	TGTGCCAGCACACCGGGACAGGGGTCGTACGGCACTGAAGCTTTCTTT	CASTPGQGSYGTEAFF
TRBJ2-7	NA	TRBV5-1	TRBD2	TGCGCCAGCAGCCCCAGGACTAGCTCAAGCTCCTTCGAGCAGTACTTC	CASSPRTSSSSFEQYF
TRBJ2-4	NA	TRBV19	NA	TGTGCCAGTAGTATAGGGACGGTAGAAAACATTCAGTACTTC	CASSIGTVENIQYF
TRBJ1-5	NA	TRBV30	NA	TGTGCCTGGAGCCCTTCCGGCCCTCAGCCCCAGCATTTT	CAWSPSGPQPQHF
TRBJ1-1	few	TRBV7-3	TRBD1	TGTGCCAGCAGCCCCGACAGGGGCCGAGAAGCTTTCTTT	CASSPDRGREAFF
TRBJ2-5	many	TRBV6-2/TRBV6-3	NA	TGTGCCAGCAGTTACCCGAGGGGGTTCGGGACCCAGTACTTC	CASSYPRGFGTQYF
TRBJ2-7	many	TRBV11-2	NA	TGTGCCAGCAGCCAGCGGGACAGAGAAGGGTCCTACGAGCAGTACTTC	CASSQRDREGSYEQYF
TRBJ1-2	many	TRBV24-1	NA	TGTGCCACCAGCGCGGACGAGGCTAACTATGGCTACACCTTC	CATSADEANYGYTF
TRBJ2-4	many	TRBV2	TRBD1	TGTGCCAGCACATCTTCCTGGGACAGATTAAACATTCAGTACTTC	CASTSSWDRLNIQYF
TRBJ2-7	NA	TRBV6-2/TRBV6-3	TRBD2	TGTGCCAGCAGCCCAACTAGCGGGGGGATCAGCGAGCAGTACTTC	CASSPTSGGISEQYF
TRBJ1-1	many	TRBV19	NA	TGTGCCAGTAGTATGTTTGGGAACACTGAAGCTTTCTTT	CASSMFGNTEAFF
TRBJ1-3	NA	TRBV6-2/TRBV6-3	NA	TGTGCCAGCAGGCCGACTTTTTACTCTGGAAACACCATATATTTT	CASRPTFYSGNTIYF
TRBJ1-2	once	TRBV11-3	TRBD1	TGTGCCAGCAGCCCTCCAGTTAGGACAGGTCTGCCTGGCGACACCTTC	CASSPPVRTGLPGDTF
TRBJ2-7	NA	TRBV3-1	NA	TGTGCCAGCAGCCTAGGGGACGGAGCCTACGAGCAGTACTTC	CASSLGDGAYEQYF
TRBJ1-2	few	TRBV5-1	NA	TGCGCCAGCAGCTTGGAGGGAACGTGGGCCTATGGCTACACCTTC	CASSLEGTWAYGYTF
TRBJ2-7	few	TRBV20-1	TRBD2	TGCAGTGCTAGACCCCGAGGGGAAGCGGGAGATAGAACCTACGAGCAGTACTTC	CSARPRGEAGDRTYEQYF
TRBJ2-7	few	TRBV7-4	NA	TGTGGTAGGGACGAGCAGTACTTC	CGRDEQYF
TRBJ2-3	many	TRBV3-1	TRBD2	TGTGCCAGCAGCCAAGATCCTCAGCGGGAGTATGTCACAGATACGCAGTATTTT	CASSQDPQREYVTDTQYF
TRBJ2-7	NA	TRBV15	TRBD2	TGTGCCACCAGCAGAGGCGGACTAGCGGGATCCTACGAGCAGTACTTC	CATSRGGLAGSYEQYF
TRBJ2-7	many	TRBV15	TRBD2	TGTGCCACCAGCAGAGATCGAGATTTGGCTAGCGGCTCCTACGAGCAGTACTTC	CATSRDRDLASGSYEQYF
TRBJ2-1	many	TRBV29-1	TRBD1	TGCAGCGTGAAATTACAGGGGCGCAATGAGCAGTTCTTC	CSVKLQGRNEQFF
TRBJ1-1	NA	TRBV2	NA	TGTGCCAGCAGTGTAGAGATCCCGAACACTGAAGCTTTCTTT	CASSVEIPNTEAFF
TRBJ2-7	many	TRBV2	NA	TGTGCCAGCAGTCTCCTGTTAATAGTTCCCCACGAGCAGTACTTC	CASSLLLIVPHEQYF
TRBJ2-3	few	TRBV5-1	TRBD2	TGCGCCAGCAGCAACGGACTAGCGGGAGAAGCAGATACGCAGTATTTT	CASSNGLAGEADTQYF
TRBJ1-2	many	TRBV6-5	NA	TGTGCCAGCAGTTACCTAGACAGAAACTATGGCTACACCTTC	CASSYLDRNYGYTF
TRBJ2-3	NA	TRBV7-3	NA	TGTGCCAGCAGCCTTAACAGGGCCGTAGCGGATACGCAGTATTTT	CASSLNRAVADTQYF
TRBJ1-2	NA	TRBV6-6	NA	TGTGCCAGCAGTTACATGCAGGGAGATGGCTACACCTTC	CASSYMQGDGYTF
TRBJ2-7	many	TRBV27	TRBD1	TGTGCCACCGGCTGGGCAGGGGGCTACGAGCAGTACTTC	CATGWAGGYEQYF
TRBJ2-3	many	TRBV27	NA	TGTGCCAGCAGTTTATGGCTCCCTTCAGATACGCAGTATTTT	CASSLWLPSDTQYF
TRBJ1-4	few	TRBV30	NA	TGTGCCTGGAGCACCCCCGGTTTTAGTAATGAAAAACTGTTTTTT	CAWSTPGFSNEKLFF
TRBJ1-4	few	TRBV19	TRBD1	TGTGCCAGTAGTAACCGGGACAGTAATGAAAAACTGTTTTTT	CASSNRDSNEKLFF
TRBJ2-1	NA	TRBV19	NA	TGTGCCAGTAGTGACGTAGACAGGCTATACAATGAGCAGTTCTTC	CASSDVDRLYNEQFF
TRBJ1-4	many	TRBV29-1	TRBD1	TGCAGCGTTGTCTGGGACAGGGGGGTTAATGAAAAACTGTTTTTT	CSVVWDRGVNEKLFF
TRBJ2-5	NA	TRBV30	TRBD2	TGTGCCTGGAGTAATGGGGGGACTAGGGGGGAGACCCGGTACTTC	CAWSNGGTRGETRYF
TRBJ2-1	many	TRBV30	NA	TGTGCCTGGAGTGCTTCCCTCACCTCTGACAGGACTGAGCAGTTCTTC	CAWSASLTSDRTEQFF
TRBJ2-1	many	TRBV30	TRBD2	TGTGCCTGGAGTGTTGTACTAGCGGGAAATGAGCAGTTCTTC	CAWSVVLAGNEQFF
TRBJ2-1	many	TRBV30	TRBD2	TGTGCCTGGAGGACTAGCGGGAGAAATGAGCAGTTCTTC	CAWRTSGRNEQFF
TRBJ2-2	many	TRBV12-3/TRBV12-4	TRBD1	TGTGCCAGCACCCAGACGACAGGGGGCGGGGGCGGGGAGCTGTTTTTT	CASTQTTGGGGGELFF
TRBJ2-1	many	TRBV19	NA	TGTGCCAGTAGTATTCTCCCAAGCTCCTACAATGAGCAGTTCTTC	CASSILPSSYNEQFF
TRBJ2-1	NA	TRBV6-1	NA	TGTGCCAGCAGACCCCAGGCCCTAGCCACGAGAAAGTTCTTC	CASRPQALATRKFF
TRBJ1-3	NA	TRBV12-3/TRBV12-4	NA	TGTGCCAGCAGCCCCCAAGTTGTTGGAAACACCATATATTTT	CASSPQVVGNTIYF
TRBJ2-2	many	TRBV11-2	TRBD2	TGTGCCAGCAGCGTGGGACTAGCGGGAGGGATCACCGGGGAGCTGTTTTTT	CASSVGLAGGITGELFF
TRBJ1-1	many	TRBV12-5	NA	TGTGCTAGTGGTGCCCAAACTGAAGCTTTCTTT	CASGAQTEAFF
TRBJ1-2	many	TRBV12-3/TRBV12-4	TRBD1	TGTGCCAGCAGTACAGGACAGGGCGGGGGAAGCTACACCTTC	CASSTGQGGGSYTF
TRBJ2-5	many	TRBV20-1	NA	TGCAGTGCTAGAGATTGGGCCAGCCAAGAGACCCAGTACTTC	CSARDWASQETQYF
TRBJ2-4	few	TRBV6-2/TRBV6-3	NA	TGTGCCAGCAGTTACTCGAGGGGTCCGGGAGTCAAAAACATTCAGTACTTC	CASSYSRGPGVKNIQYF
TRBJ2-2	many	TRBV2	TRBD2	TGTGCCAGCAGAGAAAGACTAGCGGGAGAGGGCACCGGGGAGCTGTTTTTT	CASRERLAGEGTGELFF
TRBJ1-4	many	TRBV25-1	TRBD1	TGTGCCAGCTCTTCCTTGCAGGGGGCGGGTGAAAAACTGTTTTTT	CASSSLQGAGEKLFF